The T cell receptor beta chain described here comes from a study of technical replicates of blood from a handful of donors. V lost 5 bases to trimming and J lost 2 bases, with 13 bases between them. Germline loops: CDR1 LNHDA, CDR2 SQIVND (reference sequence). This CDR3 has 14 amino acids. Sequencing used immunoSEQ multiplex PCR; TCRdb keeps in-frame clones, though not all of them. Here the sample spans about 83,000 clones, about 90% being singletons. This TCR derives from a human donor in good health. Material: T cells isolated from PBMCs. The chain has TRBV19 and TRBJ2-7, with D possibly matching TRBD2 (5 bases). This chain's CDR3 is CASSHRGFTYEQYF. In DNA form, the CDR3 reads TGTGCCAGTAGTCACCGGGGATTTACCTACGAGCAGTACTTC.